This T cell receptor beta chain appears in the sequencing data of a study of metastatic and nonmetastatic thyroid tumors. Overall study results and limits: The reported finding was significantly higher TCR beta diversity in malignant thyroid tumors relative to benign nodules, in blood and tumor.

Germline V gene data show CDR1 as GTSNPN and CDR2 as SVGIG (reference sequence). V lost 7 bases and J 3 bases, leaving 9 bases between the germline ends. The CDR3 is 11 amino acids. TCRdb re-called clones from the PCR reads using MiXCR. The data show tens of thousands of clones, just over 20% seen once. Each patient went into thyroid surgery without having received any treatment. Comment on this clone: The antigen is unknown.

This receptor was identified in a female donor with papillary thyroid cancer or a benign thyroid nodule (not recorded which). Some clones in this sample may be carry-over from other donors' samples. The sequenced sample consisted of blood. V gene TRBV30 combines with J gene TRBJ1-1; D gene ambiguous. In DNA form, the CDR3 reads TGTGCCTTTTCCGGGGACACTGAAGCTTTCTTT. Translated: CAFSGDTEAFF.